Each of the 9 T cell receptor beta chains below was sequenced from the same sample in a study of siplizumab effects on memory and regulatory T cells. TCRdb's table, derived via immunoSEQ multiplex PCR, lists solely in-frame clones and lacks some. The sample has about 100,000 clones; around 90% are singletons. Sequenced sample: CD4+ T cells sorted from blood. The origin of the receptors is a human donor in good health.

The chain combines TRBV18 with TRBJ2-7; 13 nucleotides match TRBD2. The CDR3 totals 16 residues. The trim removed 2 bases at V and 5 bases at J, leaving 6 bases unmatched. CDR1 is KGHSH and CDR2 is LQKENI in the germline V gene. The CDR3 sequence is CASSPRGLAGVHEQYF. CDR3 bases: TGTGCCAGCTCACCAAGAGGACTAGCGGGGGTTCACGAGCAGTACTTC.

The CDR3 region is CATRSTRDSVQPQHF. CDR3 coding DNA: TGTGCCACCCGATCGACCCGGGACAGTGTACAGCCCCAGCATTTT. The chain combines TRBV15 with TRBJ1-5; 7 nucleotides align to TRBD1. Germline values: CDR1 LNHNV, CDR2 YYDKDF (reference sequence). V lost 8 bases to trimming and J lost 7 bases; unmatched junction nucleotides: 14. The CDR3 totals 15 residues.

The CDR3 region has the DNA TGTGCCAGCAGTTCACGGCAGGGGATCAATCAGCCCCAGCATTTT. Protein: CASSSRQGINQPQHF. The V gene is TRBV6-5, the J gene TRBJ1-5; the D gene is possibly TRBD1 (6 bases). V lost 4 bases and J 3 bases, leaving 13 bases between the germline ends. The V gene's germline CDR1 is MNHEY and CDR2 SVGAGI. The CDR3 runs 15 residues.

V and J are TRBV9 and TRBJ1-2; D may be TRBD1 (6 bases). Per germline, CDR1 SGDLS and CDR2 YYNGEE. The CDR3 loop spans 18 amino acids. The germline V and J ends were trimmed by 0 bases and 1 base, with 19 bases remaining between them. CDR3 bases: TGTGCCAGCAGCGTAGGGTTCTCGGACAGAACCCATAACTATGGCTACACCTTC. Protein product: CASSVGFSDRTHNYGYTF. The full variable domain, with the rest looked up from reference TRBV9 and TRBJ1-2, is DSGVTQTPKHLITATGQRVTLRCSPRSGDLSVYWYQQSLDQGLQFLIQYYNGEERAKGNILERFSAQQFPDLHSELNLSSLELGDSALYFCASSVGFSDRTHNYGYTFGSGTRLTVV.

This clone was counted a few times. The CDR3 spells CASRGTSNTEAFF. CDR3 sequence (DNA): TGTGCCTCCCGCGGGACATCAAACACTGAAGCTTTCTTT. The J gene is TRBJ1-1, the V gene TRBV28; D perhaps matches TRBD1 (6 bases). Per germline, CDR1 MDHEN and CDR2 SYDVKM. CDR3 length: 13 residues. V shed 11 bases and J shed 2 bases, with 15 bases lying between them.

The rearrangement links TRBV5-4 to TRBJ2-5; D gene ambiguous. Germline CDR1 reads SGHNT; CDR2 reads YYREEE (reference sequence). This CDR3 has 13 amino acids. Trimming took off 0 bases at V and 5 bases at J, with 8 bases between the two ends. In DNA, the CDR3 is TGTGCCAGCAGCTTGGGCAGAGTGGAGACCCAGTACTTC. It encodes CASSLGRVETQYF.

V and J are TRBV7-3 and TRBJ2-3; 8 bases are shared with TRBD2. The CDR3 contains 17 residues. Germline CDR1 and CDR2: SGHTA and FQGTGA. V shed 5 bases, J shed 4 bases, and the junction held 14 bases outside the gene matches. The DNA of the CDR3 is TGTGCCAGCAGCATTGGCACCGCGGGGGGAGGATCAGATACGCAGTATTTT. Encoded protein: CASSIGTAGGGSDTQYF.

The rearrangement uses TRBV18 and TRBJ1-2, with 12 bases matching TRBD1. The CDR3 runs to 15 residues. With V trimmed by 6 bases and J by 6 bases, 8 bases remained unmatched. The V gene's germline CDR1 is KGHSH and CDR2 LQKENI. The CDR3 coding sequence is TGTGCCAGCTCTCCCGGGACAGGGGGCGCGGATGGCTACACCTTC. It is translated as CASSPGTGGADGYTF.

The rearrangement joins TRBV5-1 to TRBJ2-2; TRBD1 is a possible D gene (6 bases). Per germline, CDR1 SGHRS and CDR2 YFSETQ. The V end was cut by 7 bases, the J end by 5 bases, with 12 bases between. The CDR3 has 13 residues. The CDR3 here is CASGYTGTGELFF. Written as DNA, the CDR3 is TGCGCCAGCGGATATACAGGGACCGGGGAGCTGTTTTTT.